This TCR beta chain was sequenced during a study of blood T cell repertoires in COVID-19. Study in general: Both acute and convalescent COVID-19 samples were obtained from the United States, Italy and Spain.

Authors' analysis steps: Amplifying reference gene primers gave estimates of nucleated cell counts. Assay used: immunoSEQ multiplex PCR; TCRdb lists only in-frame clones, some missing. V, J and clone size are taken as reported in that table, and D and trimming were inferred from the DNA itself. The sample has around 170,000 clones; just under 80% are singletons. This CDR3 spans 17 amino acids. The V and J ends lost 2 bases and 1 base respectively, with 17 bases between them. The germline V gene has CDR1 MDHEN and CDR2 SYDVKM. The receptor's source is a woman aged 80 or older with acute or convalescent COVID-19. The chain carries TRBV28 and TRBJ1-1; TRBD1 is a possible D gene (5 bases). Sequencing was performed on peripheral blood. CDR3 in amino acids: CASSLRGRRFPNTEAFF. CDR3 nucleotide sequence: TGTGCCAGCAGTTTAAGGGGCCGCCGATTCCCGAACACTGAAGCTTTCTTT. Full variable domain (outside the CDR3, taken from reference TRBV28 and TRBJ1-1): DVKVTQSSRYLVKRTGEKVFLECVQDMDHENMFWYRQDPGLGLRLIYFSYDVKMKEKGDIPEGYSVSREKKERFSLILESASTNQTSMYLCASSLRGRRFPNTEAFFGQGTRLTVV.